The TCR beta chain under discussion was sequenced for a study of shared clonotypes between healthy human individuals. This clone was recorded a few times. What it recognizes is unknown. General study findings and limits: An anticipated effect of sequencing depth on clonotype sharing among donors was recognized. Estimated clonotype richness was generally higher in naive than memory subsets. Clonotypes shared by all four donors outscored non-shared clonotypes in generation probability.

Per germline, CDR1 SGDLS and CDR2 YYNGEE. The CDR3 has 14 residues. V gave up 3 bases and J gave up 4 bases, with 10 bases separating them. The healthy adult donors were HIV-negative and reported no recent acute infections or vaccinations. Assay used: immunoSEQ multiplex PCR; TCRdb lists only in-frame clones, some missing. The data contain 2,500,000 or so clones, 85% to 95% of them singletons. This sequence was found in a man aged 18-30 years in good health. Some clones in this sample may be carry-over from other donors' samples. The rearrangement uses TRBV9 and TRBJ2-2, with TRBD1 as a possible D gene (6 bases). The sequenced sample consisted of naive CD4+ T cells from PBMCs. The sample's subset: CD45RA+ positively selected. The CDR3 DNA is TGTGCCAGCAGCGCTGACAGGAGCACCGGGGAGCTGTTTTTT. Its protein is CASSADRSTGELFF.